Listed below are T cell receptor beta chains from one sample, sequenced in a study of CD8 T cells in Susac syndrome. MiXCR was run by TCRdb on the immunoSEQ multiplex PCR reads, yielding one entry per CDR3 protein. This table holds 90,000 to 150,000 distinct CDR3 sequences, about 90% found once. The sequenced sample consisted of CD8+ T cells from PBMCs. These receptors all come from a human donor in good health. Each CDR3 is given with its conserved first and last residue. The size of a clone is reported for some rows only, either as once, few or many, or as a class for expanded clones.

j_call,clone_size,v_call,cdr3_aa
TRBJ1-5,NA,TRBV21-1,CASPAGLRTGSRSVAQHF
TRBJ2-7,NA,TRBV5-1,CASSPTDRFSYEQYF
TRBJ2-7,NA,TRBV29-1,CSVEGQGNSYEQYF
TRBJ2-5,NA,TRBV12-3/TRBV12-4,CASTRGSEDKTQYF
TRBJ2-1,NA,TRBV3-1,CASSQAQLAGNEQFF
TRBJ2-5,NA,TRBV7-9,CASSLGHF
TRBJ1-2,NA,TRBV4-3,CASSQDRGSSYGYTF
TRBJ2-1,once,TRBV6-2/TRBV6-3,CASSHRQSSYNEQFF
TRBJ1-2,NA,TRBV20-1,CSATRGRVDYGYTF
TRBJ2-5,once,TRBV19,CASSQHSGETQYF
TRBJ1-1,once,TRBV3-1,CASSGFSGGTEAFF
TRBJ1-2,NA,TRBV5-1,CASSIRQGDGYTF
TRBJ2-2,NA,TRBV12-3/TRBV12-4,CASRPRQGNTGELFF
TRBJ2-1,NA,TRBV7-8,CASSLGIGHSSYNEQFF
TRBJ2-3,NA,TRBV5-4,CASSLDIFRTDTQYF
TRBJ2-2,NA,TRBV20-1,CSARGFTGELFF
TRBJ1-2,NA,TRBV4-1,CASSQEPGQEKGYTF
TRBJ1-2,once,TRBV5-1,CASSLGETVHGYTF
TRBJ1-2,NA,TRBV6-2/TRBV6-3,CASRTPRGDGPGGNYGYTF
TRBJ2-2,NA,TRBV2,CASSESLAGGPAGELFF
TRBJ2-5,NA,TRBV29-1,CSVGQGQETQYF
TRBJ1-5,NA,TRBV19,CARGGRNQPQHF
TRBJ2-3,NA,TRBV7-9,CASSSATGGTDTQYF
TRBJ2-7,few,TRBV13,CASSLGTGFYEQYF
TRBJ2-2,NA,TRBV19,CASRAGGYTGELFF
TRBJ1-1,NA,TRBV11-1,CASSLIVPSTEAFF
TRBJ1-5,NA,TRBV6-1,CASSEGYRGGNQPQHF
TRBJ1-2,few,TRBV7-2,CASSLVRGDRGYTF
TRBJ1-4,once,TRBV30,CAWSAQGGGKLFF
TRBJ2-7,few,TRBV29-1,CSVEGSTESSYEQYF
TRBJ1-4,NA,TRBV20-1,CSAPPLDRGWEKLFF
TRBJ2-7,few,TRBV2,CATSMDRGHLAYEQYF
TRBJ2-2,NA,TRBV5-5,CASMRDPANTGELFF
TRBJ2-1,NA,TRBV7-2,CASSLSPTQFF
TRBJ2-5,NA,TRBV10-3,CAISDRGRETQYF
TRBJ2-5,NA,TRBV12-3/TRBV12-4,CASSFTGGTQETQYF
TRBJ2-2,once,TRBV6-2/TRBV6-3,CASSYRDRGPGELFF
TRBJ1-1,NA,TRBV7-2,CASSRLLTEAFF
TRBJ1-1,NA,TRBV3-1,CASSLANLMNTEAFF
TRBJ2-1,NA,TRBV7-3,CASSVASGYNEQFF
TRBJ2-3,NA,TRBV6-2/TRBV6-3,CASSGPGLRTDTQYF
TRBJ1-3,NA,TRBV7-9,CASSLSGSRNTIYF
TRBJ2-4,NA,TRBV13,CASSLLGDENIQYF
TRBJ1-4,NA,TRBV14,CASSQGQANEKLFF
TRBJ2-3,NA,TRBV27,CASRRAGVADTQYF
TRBJ1-6,once,TRBV12-3/TRBV12-4,CASSLSPRDSPLHF